This TCR beta chain was identified in a study of cytotoxic CD8 clonotypes in ibrutinib-treated CLL. Study-wide results and limits: Age-matched healthy donor levels were exceeded by baseline clonality, which tracked circulating CD8+ T-cell counts. Clonality rose at ibrutinib response and fell back toward baseline at progression.

The V and J ends lost 8 bases and 2 bases respectively, with 16 bases between them. Germline CDR1 and CDR2: MDHEN and SYDVKM. The CDR3 extends over 14 amino acids. Remarks on this clone: Its antigen remains unidentified.

Only in-frame clones appear in the TCRdb table, and some are missing; sequencing was by immunoSEQ multiplex PCR. The sample has 150,000 to 250,000 clones, around 70% seen once. The clonotype originates from a human donor with chronic lymphocytic leukemia. Sequences were derived from PBMCs, sampled after 24 months of ibrutinib treatment. The chain uses TRBV28 and TRBJ2-7; D possibly corresponds to TRBD2 (5 bases). The CDR3 DNA is TGTGCCAGCGGAAACGAACTAGTTACCTACGAGCAGTACTTC. It translates to CASGNELVTYEQYF.